What follows describes a single TCR beta chain. Antigen: not known. Using constant-segment primers, 5'RACE produced TCR alpha and TCR beta cDNA libraries carrying sample barcodes and UMIs. TCRdb processed the 5' RACE reads anew with MiXCR; each CDR3 protein has one entry. The sample comprises about 320,000 distinct CDR3 sequences, 14% of which are singletons, and roughly a fifth rests with the top ten. Germline values: CDR1 SEHNR, CDR2 FQNEAQ (reference sequence). V dropped 4 bases and J dropped 5 bases, with 11 bases sitting between them. CDR3 length: 14 residues. The sample originates from a study of T-cell memory formation after mild COVID-19. Study information: TCR clusters largely stayed donor specific.

Study-level findings and limits: The finding that pre-infection memory included some responding clones suggested that cross-reactive memory joined.

This receptor was identified in a man aged 18-30 years who had mild COVID-19 (a few samples of this study predate the infection). Cell type and time point are not known. Material for sequencing was PBMCs or a T cell subset sorted from them (not recorded which). The chain recombines TRBV7-9 with TRBJ2-2, with D perhaps matching TRBD1 (5 bases). The CDR3 region is CASSSSQATGELFF. As DNA, the CDR3 is TGTGCCAGCAGCTCATCACAGGCTACCGGGGAGCTGTTTTTT.